Listed below are T cell receptor beta chains from one sample, sequenced in a study of T cell repertoires in cytomegalovirus infection. TCRdb fed the reads into MiXCR, producing one record per CDR3 protein. The top ten hold 80% to 85% of the sample, which has approximately 120,000 distinct CDR3 sequences, around 28% seen once. No antigen has been assigned to these receptors. Specimen: CD8+ T cells from cultured PBMCs, collected from culture after CMV antigen stimulation. These receptors came from a human donor in good health (CMV status not recorded). Some clones in this sample may be carry-over from other donors' samples. CDR3s include the opening cysteine and the closing phenylalanine or tryptophan. A D gene is named only where the DNA matches it firmly. The size of a clone is reported for some rows only, either as once, few or many, or as a class for expanded clones.

clone size	J gene	V gene	D gene	CDR3 protein	CDR3 DNA
NA	TRBJ2-7	TRBV2	NA	CASTAGLSYEQYF	TGTGCCAGCACGGCAGGCCTCTCCTACGAGCAGTACTTC
NA	TRBJ2-2	TRBV9	TRBD1	CASSVEGQAHTGELFF	TGTGCCAGCAGCGTAGAGGGACAGGCGCACACCGGGGAGCTGTTTTTT
many	TRBJ2-7	TRBV7-8	NA	CASSLGGGYEQYF	TGTGCCAGCAGCTTAGGAGGGGGGTACGAGCAGTACTTC
few	TRBJ1-3	TRBV6-5	NA	CASSYGLNSGNTIYF	TGTGCCAGCAGTTATGGACTGAACTCTGGAAACACCATATATTTT
NA	TRBJ2-5	TRBV20-1	TRBD2	CSARAPSGGHSETQYF	TGCAGTGCTAGAGCCCCTAGCGGGGGGCACAGCGAGACCCAGTACTTC
NA	TRBJ2-1	TRBV29-1	TRBD2	CSGQGASGEQFF	TGCAGCGGCCAAGGGGCTAGCGGGGAGCAGTTCTTC
NA	TRBJ1-1	TRBV28	NA	CASYPDNFHRNTEAFF	TGTGCCAGCTATCCTGACAATTTCCATCGGAACACTGAAGCTTTCTTT
few	TRBJ1-2	TRBV12-3/TRBV12-4	NA	CASSLPSGTARVGYTF	TGTGCCAGCAGTTTACCGTCAGGGACGGCTCGTGTCGGCTACACCTTC
NA	TRBJ1-5	TRBV6-5	NA	CASRKDRSDSNQPQHF	TGTGCCAGCAGGAAGGACAGAAGCGATAGCAATCAGCCCCAGCATTTT
few	TRBJ2-3	TRBV6-5	TRBD2	CASSSTSLSTDTQYF	TGTGCCAGCAGTTCGACTAGCCTTAGCACAGATACGCAGTATTTT